This T cell receptor beta chain stems from a study of human T cells and chemical hapten exposure. Germline assignment: CDR1 KGHSH and CDR2 LQKENI. The CDR3 runs 15 residues. Trimming pared 7 bases from V and 0 bases from J, leaving 14 bases between. From the RACE reads, TCRdb called clonotypes with MiXCR, one entry per CDR3 protein. This table has roughly 50,000 distinct CDR3 sequences, more than 9.5% appearing once. Noted time point: patch test 1, 2 weeks after DPC sensitization. Treatment of the sample: therapeutic diphenylcyclopropenone sensitization with weekly scalp DPC. Whole blood, unfractionated, served as the material for total RNA extraction. This clonotype was seen repeatedly, ten times or more.

The chain carries TRBV18 and TRBJ2-3, with D possibly TRBD2 on 6 matching bases. The receptor was derived from a woman in her forties with alopecia areata. Some clones in this sample may be carry-over from other donors' samples. This specimen was whole blood, taken in connection with sensitization to the hapten diphenylcyclopropenone (DPC). The CDR3: CASYPDGTSTDTQYF. The DNA of the CDR3 is TGTGCCAGCTACCCGGACGGGACTAGCACAGATACGCAGTATTTT.